The clone carrying this T cell receptor (beta chain) has a count of ten or more. This specimen comes from a study of blood T cells in healthy people across ages. A second PCR of 7 to 11 cycles used a sample-barcoded 5' primer and a J-beta primer mix. TCRdb redid the calling of the 5' RACE reads with MiXCR, one entry per CDR3 protein. The sample holds some 900,000 distinct CDR3 sequences, about 28% seen once. The TCR comes from a woman over 75 in good health. The specimen sequenced was blood.

CDR3: CASGTLGSDIQYF. CDR3 DNA: TGTGCCAGCGGCACCTTGGGTAGTGACATTCAGTACTTC. The chain has TRBV27 and TRBJ2-4; unclear D gene. CDR3 length: 13 amino acids. V dropped 8 bases and J dropped 8 bases, with 16 bases sitting between them. Germline-derived CDR1 and CDR2 are MNHEY and SMNVEV (reference sequence).